This T cell receptor beta chain is drawn from a study of blood T cell repertoires in COVID-19. Study in general: Whether acute or convalescent, the COVID-19 samples came from the United States, Italy and Spain. The analysed material was cDNA or gDNA that came from T cells, B-cell-depleted T cells, or PBMCs.

Source study methods: Cell counts per sample came from amplifying reference gene primers. Profiled with immunoSEQ multiplex PCR; TCRdb holds only in-frame clones, not every one. That table supplies the V and J calls and clone size; D and trimming were determined from the DNA. The sample has about 110,000 clones, around nine tenths seen once; the top ten hold around 3.2%. Trimming pared 5 bases from V and 4 bases from J, leaving 14 bases between. Germline assignment: CDR1 LNHDA and CDR2 SQIVND (reference sequence). CDR3 length equals 14 residues. The TCR sequence derives from a woman aged 50 to 60 with acute or convalescent COVID-19. The chain employs TRBV19 and TRBJ1-1, with D possibly TRBD1 on 6 matching bases. Sequencing was carried out using peripheral blood. In DNA, the CDR3 is TGTGCCAGTAGTGACAGGTACGGGACCACTGAAGCTTTCTTT. Amino acids: CASSDRYGTTEAFF.